This TCR beta chain was retrieved from a study of T-cell memory formation after mild COVID-19. About the research overall: TCR clusters were mostly confined to one donor each. Points from the study as a whole: Cross-reactive memory apparently joined, as some responding clones appeared in pre-infection memory. Clones that contracted from day 15 to 85 were balanced CD4/CD8, while later expanders leaned CD4+.

5'RACE with constant-segment primers yielded barcoded, UMI-tagged TCR alpha and TCR beta cDNA libraries. A single record per CDR3 protein comes from TCRdb applying MiXCR to the 5' RACE reads. Of roughly 160,000 distinct CDR3 sequences in the sample, 10% to 15% were seen once. The CDR3 is 10 amino acids. Germline CDR1 is MNHNS and CDR2 is SASEGT. Trimming cost V 6 bases and J 4 bases, with 1 base left between them. In the case of this clonotype: Its target is unknown.

V is TRBV6-1 and J is TRBJ1-3; no reliable D call. Specimen: PBMCs or a T cell subset sorted from them (not recorded which). This TCR was sampled from a man aged 18 to 35 who had mild COVID-19 (a few samples of this study predate the infection). Cell type and time point are not known. The CDR3, as DNA: TGTGCCAGCAGCGGAAACACCATATATTTT. Protein sequence: CASSGNTIYF.